This record covers a single T cell receptor beta chain. No antigen is known for it. The data originate from a study of CD4+ T cells in melanoma. Profiled with immunoSEQ multiplex PCR; TCRdb holds only in-frame clones, not every one. The sample has approximately 110,000 clones, roughly 90% seen once. Losses at the gene ends were 0 bases for V and 1 base for J; bases not matched to a gene: 4. Germline V gene lookup returns CDR1 LGHNA and CDR2 YSLEER. There are 16 residues in the CDR3. Study observations and caveats: A reported correlation linked neoantigen-specific CD4+ T cells to CD8+, macrophage and B cell function.

Sequencing was done on a sample of peripheral blood. The genes are TRBV4-3 and TRBJ2-7; 9 bases are a match to TRBD2. The TCR comes from a human donor with melanoma. The CDR3 nucleotides are TGCGCCAGCAGCCAAGAGTGGCTAGCGGGATCCTACGAGCAGTACTTC. Amino acids: CASSQEWLAGSYEQYF.